This T cell receptor (beta chain) stems from a study of PD-1 blockade in mismatch repair-deficient tumors. As for the study in general: Enrolled about 2012-2016, patients had progressing, pretreated mismatch repair-deficient cancers of approximately 13 types.

The data were produced by immunoSEQ multiplex PCR, yet TCRdb's version contains in-frame clones alone and is incomplete. The repertoire holds 100,000 to 150,000 clones, with 86% as singletons. Germline CDR1 MNHNS, CDR2 SASEGT. Deletions cut 3 bases from V and 1 base from J, with 10 bases between. The CDR3 length is 14 residues. Details on this clone: Its antigen is still unknown.

PCR or immunohistochemistry showed mismatch repair deficiency in every enrolled patient. Three pembrolizumab responders had their TCRs sequenced. Study findings and constraints: Tumor-resident clones, often absent from pretreatment blood, expanded after pembrolizumab and then contracted.

The starting material was peripheral blood, obtained 44 weeks after starting pembrolizumab. The V call is TRBV6-1, the J call TRBJ2-7; D ambiguous. This TCR was recovered from an adult with mismatch repair-deficient cancer. The CDR3 loop is CASSDRRWSYEQYF. The CDR3 nucleotides are TGTGCCAGCAGTGACCGACGGTGGTCCTACGAGCAGTACTTC.